These 9 T cell receptor beta chains share one sample of origin, sequenced in a study of metastatic and nonmetastatic thyroid tumors. Prior to thyroid surgery, none of the patients had received any treatment. From the PCR reads, TCRdb re-called clones with MiXCR. Of 7,300 or so clones listed, 20% to 30% are singletons. Sequencing input: adjacent normal tissue. Every receptor here comes from a female donor with papillary thyroid cancer or a benign thyroid nodule (not recorded which). Some clones in this sample may be carry-over from other donors' samples.

Comment on this clone: Compared with germline, one end of the junction differs, possibly owing to a read error. The chain couples TRBV4-1 to TRBJ2-1; D possibly corresponds to TRBD1 (5 bases). The CDR3 is 13 residues long. Looked up from germline, CDR1 is MGHRA and CDR2 is YSYEKL. CDR3 sequence reads: CASNQDSWNEHFF. Here the CDR3 DNA reads TGCGCCAGCAACCAAGACAGCTGGAATGAGCATTTCTTC.

J is TRBJ1-6 and V is TRBV6-1, with D tentatively TRBD1 (5 bases). Trimming took 6 bases from V and 11 from J, leaving 17 bases between them. The CDR3 extends over 14 amino acids. Germline CDR1 reads MNHNS; CDR2 reads SASEGT. The CDR3 DNA reads TGTGCCAGCAGCCCCGCGCGGGCGGGACCACCCCTCCACTTT. Translated, it gives CASSPARAGPPLHF.

This clone was found many times. The chain combines TRBV9 with TRBJ2-2; weak D call: TRBD1 (5 bases). Trimming removed 3 bases at V and 8 bases at J, with 20 bases between. The germline gives CDR1 SGDLS, CDR2 YYNGEE. The length of the CDR3 is 16 residues. The CDR3 region has the DNA TGTGCCAGCAGCGGCGAGGCAGGGTTCAGATTGGGGGAGCTGTTTTTT. This translates into CASSGEAGFRLGELFF.

Only a few counts were recorded for this clone. This rearrangement joins TRBV28 to TRBJ1-2; 9 bases match TRBD1. With V trimmed by 1 base and J by 2 bases, 2 bases remained unmatched. The CDR3 has 15 residues. Germline V gives CDR1 MDHEN, CDR2 SYDVKM. In DNA, the CDR3 is TGTGCCAGCAGTTTATCACAGGGGGCGAACTATGGCTACACCTTC. It encodes CASSLSQGANYGYTF.

Within the sample, this clone is medium-sized. The V gene is TRBV12-3 or TRBV12-4, the J gene TRBJ1-3, with D unclear. The germline V and J ends were trimmed by 5 bases and 0 bases, with 14 bases remaining between them. The CDR3 is 16 amino acids. The CDR3, as DNA: TGTGCCAGCAGTCCTCGGTGGAGTCACTCTGGAAACACCATATATTTT. As protein: CASSPRWSHSGNTIYF.

The table lists this clone with a few counts. The chain couples TRBV6-4 to TRBJ1-1; D possibly corresponds to TRBD1 (6 bases). The CDR3 sequence is 12 residues long. The V end lost 5 bases, the J end lost 5 bases, and 9 bases lay between the germline ends. CDR1 and CDR2 from the germline V gene are MRHNA and SNTAGT. In DNA form, the CDR3 reads TGTGCCAGCAGTACAGGGCGGACTGAAGCTTTCTTT. It codes for CASSTGRTEAFF.

The chain links TRBV20-1 to TRBJ1-2; D remains ambiguous. The germline V gene has CDR1 DFQATT and CDR2 SNEGSKA (reference sequence). CDR3 length: 14 amino acids. The germline V and J ends were trimmed by 4 bases and 0 bases, with 12 bases remaining between them. CDR3 bases: TGCAGTGCTACCGTTCGGAGGACTAACTATGGCTACACCTTC. Its translation is CSATVRRTNYGYTF.

Many counts were recorded for this clone. Possible read error: a much larger clone is one base away. The V gene is TRBV7-2, the J gene TRBJ1-4; no clear D. Germline V gives CDR1 SGHTA, CDR2 FQGNSA. V was shortened by 0 bases and J by 2 bases, with 7 bases between the two germline ends. The CDR3 length is 15 residues. CDR3 sequence: CASSLADGTNEKLFF. CDR3 in DNA: TGTGCCAGCAGCTTAGCGGATGGGACTAATGAAAAACTGTTTTTT.

This clone occurred many times. A read error may explain this, as a much larger clone is one base away. Additional DNA sequences in this sample encode the identical CDR3. J is TRBJ1-2 and V is TRBV20-1, with D possibly matching TRBD1 (5 bases). The CDR3 consists of 14 residues. V was clipped by 6 bases and J by 8 bases, with 22 bases between them. Germline V gene sequence: CDR1 DFQATT, CDR2 SNEGSKA (reference sequence). CDR3 coding DNA: TGCAGTGCCAGACCCCTCGGGATCGGGGGGGGCTACACCTTC. Translation gives CSARPLGIGGGYTF.